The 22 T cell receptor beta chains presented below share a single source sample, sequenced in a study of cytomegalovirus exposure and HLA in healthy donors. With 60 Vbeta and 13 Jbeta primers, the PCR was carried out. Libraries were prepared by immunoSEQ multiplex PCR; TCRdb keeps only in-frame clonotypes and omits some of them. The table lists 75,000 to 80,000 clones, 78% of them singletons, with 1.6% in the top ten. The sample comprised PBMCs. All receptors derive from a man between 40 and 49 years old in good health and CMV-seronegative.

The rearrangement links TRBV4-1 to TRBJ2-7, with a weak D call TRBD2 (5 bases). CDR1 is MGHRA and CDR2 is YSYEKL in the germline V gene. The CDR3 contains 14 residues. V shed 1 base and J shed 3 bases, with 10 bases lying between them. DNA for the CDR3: TGCGCCAGCAGCCAAGTCCCCCGGGGCTACGAGCAGTACTTC. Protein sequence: CASSQVPRGYEQYF.

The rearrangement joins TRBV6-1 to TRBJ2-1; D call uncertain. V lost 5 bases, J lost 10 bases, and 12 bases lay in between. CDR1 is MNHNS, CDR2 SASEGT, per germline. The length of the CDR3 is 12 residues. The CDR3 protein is CASSSQGREQFF. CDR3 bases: TGTGCCAGCAGTTCCCAAGGCAGGGAGCAGTTCTTC.

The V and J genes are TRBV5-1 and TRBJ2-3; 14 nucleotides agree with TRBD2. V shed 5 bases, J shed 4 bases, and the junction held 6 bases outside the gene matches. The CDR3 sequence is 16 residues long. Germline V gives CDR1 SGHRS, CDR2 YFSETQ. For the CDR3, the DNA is TGCGCCAGCAGTGGGACTAGCGGGAGTCTGTCAGATACGCAGTATTTT. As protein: CASSGTSGSLSDTQYF.

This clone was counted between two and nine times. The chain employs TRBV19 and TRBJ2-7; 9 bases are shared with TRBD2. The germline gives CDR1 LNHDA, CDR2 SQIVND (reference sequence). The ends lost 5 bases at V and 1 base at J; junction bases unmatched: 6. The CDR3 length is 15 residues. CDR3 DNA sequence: TGTGCCAGTAGTTGGACTAGCGCACCTTCCTACGAGCAGTACTTC. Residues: CASSWTSAPSYEQYF.

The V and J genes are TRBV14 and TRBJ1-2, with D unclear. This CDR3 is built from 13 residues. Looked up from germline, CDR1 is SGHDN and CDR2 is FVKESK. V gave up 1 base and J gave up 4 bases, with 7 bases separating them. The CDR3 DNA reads TGTGCCAGCAGCCAAGCATCAGGCTATGGCTACACCTTC. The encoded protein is CASSQASGYGYTF.

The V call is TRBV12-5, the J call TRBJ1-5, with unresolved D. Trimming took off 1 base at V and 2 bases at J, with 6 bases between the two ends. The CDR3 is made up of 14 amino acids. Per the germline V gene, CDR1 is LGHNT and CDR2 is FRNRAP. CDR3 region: CASGLGARNQPQHF. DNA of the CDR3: TGTGCTAGTGGTTTGGGGGCGCGCAATCAGCCCCAGCATTTT.

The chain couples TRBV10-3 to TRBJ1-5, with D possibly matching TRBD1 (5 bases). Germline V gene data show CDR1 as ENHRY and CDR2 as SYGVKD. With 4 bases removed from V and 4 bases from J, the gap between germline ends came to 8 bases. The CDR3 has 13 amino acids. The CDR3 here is CAISADSNQPQHF. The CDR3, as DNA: TGTGCCATCAGTGCCGACAGTAATCAGCCCCAGCATTTT.

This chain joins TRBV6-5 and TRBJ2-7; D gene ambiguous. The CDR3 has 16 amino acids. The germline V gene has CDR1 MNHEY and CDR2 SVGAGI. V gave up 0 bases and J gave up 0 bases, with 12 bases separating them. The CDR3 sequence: CASSYSGRRYSYEQYF. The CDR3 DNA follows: TGTGCCAGCAGTTACTCAGGCAGGCGATACTCCTACGAGCAGTACTTC.

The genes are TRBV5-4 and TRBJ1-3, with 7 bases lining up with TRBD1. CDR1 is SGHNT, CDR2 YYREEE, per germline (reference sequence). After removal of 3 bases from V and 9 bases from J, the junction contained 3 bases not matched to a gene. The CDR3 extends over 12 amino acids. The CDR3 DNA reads TGTGCCAGCAGCTACTCAGGGGGCACCATATATTTT. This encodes CASSYSGGTIYF.

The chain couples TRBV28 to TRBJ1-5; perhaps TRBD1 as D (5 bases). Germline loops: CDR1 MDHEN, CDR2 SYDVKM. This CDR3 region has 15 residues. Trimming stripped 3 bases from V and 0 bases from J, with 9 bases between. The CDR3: CASSFTGYSNQPQHF. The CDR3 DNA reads TGTGCCAGCAGTTTTACAGGTTATAGCAATCAGCCCCAGCATTTT. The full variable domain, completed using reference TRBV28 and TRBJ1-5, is DVKVTQSSRYLVKRTGEKVFLECVQDMDHENMFWYRQDPGLGLRLIYFSYDVKMKEKGDIPEGYSVSREKKERFSLILESASTNQTSMYLCASSFTGYSNQPQHFGDGTRLSIL.

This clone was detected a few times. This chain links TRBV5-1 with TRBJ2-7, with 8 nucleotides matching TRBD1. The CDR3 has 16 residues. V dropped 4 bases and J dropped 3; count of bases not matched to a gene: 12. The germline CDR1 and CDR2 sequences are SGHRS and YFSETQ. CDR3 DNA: TGCGCCAGCAGCCCTCGGACAGGGTATGTCGACTACGAGCAGTACTTC. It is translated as CASSPRTGYVDYEQYF.

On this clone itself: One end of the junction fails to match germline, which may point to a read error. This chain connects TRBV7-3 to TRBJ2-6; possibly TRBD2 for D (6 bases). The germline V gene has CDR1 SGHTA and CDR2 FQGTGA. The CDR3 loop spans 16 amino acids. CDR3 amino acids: CASSLNGGYGANGLTF. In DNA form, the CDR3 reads TGTGCCAGCAGCTTAAATGGGGGGTATGGGGCCAACGGCCTGACTTTC.

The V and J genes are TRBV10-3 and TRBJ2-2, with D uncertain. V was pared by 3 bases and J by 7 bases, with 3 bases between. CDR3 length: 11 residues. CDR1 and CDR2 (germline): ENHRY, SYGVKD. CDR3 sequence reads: CAISELGELFF. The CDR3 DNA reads TGTGCCATCAGTGAACTCGGGGAGCTGTTTTTT.

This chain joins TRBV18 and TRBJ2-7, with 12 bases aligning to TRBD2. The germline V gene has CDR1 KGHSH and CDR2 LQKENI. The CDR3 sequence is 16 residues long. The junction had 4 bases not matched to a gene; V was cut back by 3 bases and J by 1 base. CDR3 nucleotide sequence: TGTGCCAGCTCACCCATGACTAGCGGGAGTTCCTACGAGCAGTACTTC. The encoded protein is CASSPMTSGSSYEQYF.

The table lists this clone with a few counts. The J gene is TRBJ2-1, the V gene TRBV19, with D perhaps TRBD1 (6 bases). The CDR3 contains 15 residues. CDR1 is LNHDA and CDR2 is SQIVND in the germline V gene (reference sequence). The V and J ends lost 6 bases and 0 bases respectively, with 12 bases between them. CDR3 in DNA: TGTGCCAGTAGCTTCGGGACAAGCTCCTACAATGAGCAGTTCTTC. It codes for CASSFGTSSYNEQFF. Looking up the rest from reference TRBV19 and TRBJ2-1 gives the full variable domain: DGGITQSPKYLFRKEGQNVTLSCEQNLNHDAMYWYRQDPGQGLRLIYYSQIVNDFQKGDIAEGYSVSREKKESFPLTVTSAQKNPTAFYLCASSFGTSSYNEQFFGPGTRLTVL.

The CDR3, as DNA: TGTGCCAGCAGTCTGGGCGGGGCGAACACTGAAGCTTTCTTT. It is translated as CASSLGGANTEAFF. The chain joins TRBV2 to TRBJ1-1; perhaps TRBD1 as D (5 bases). Germline CDR1 SNHLY, CDR2 FYNNEI. With 5 bases removed from V and 1 base from J, the gap between germline ends came to 11 bases. This CDR3 has 14 residues.

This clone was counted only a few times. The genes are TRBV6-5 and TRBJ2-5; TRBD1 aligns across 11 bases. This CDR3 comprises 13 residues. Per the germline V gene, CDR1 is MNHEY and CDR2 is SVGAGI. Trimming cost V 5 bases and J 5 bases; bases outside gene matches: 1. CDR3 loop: CASSRDRGETQYF. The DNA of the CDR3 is TGTGCCAGCAGTCGGGACAGGGGGGAGACCCAGTACTTC.

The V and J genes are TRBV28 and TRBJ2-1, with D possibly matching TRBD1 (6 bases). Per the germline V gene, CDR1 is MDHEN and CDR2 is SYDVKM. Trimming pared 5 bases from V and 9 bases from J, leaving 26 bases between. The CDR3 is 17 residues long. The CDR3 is CASSAIRGTRRDGEQFF. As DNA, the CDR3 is TGTGCCAGCAGTGCCATCAGGGGTACCCGACGGGACGGTGAGCAGTTCTTC.

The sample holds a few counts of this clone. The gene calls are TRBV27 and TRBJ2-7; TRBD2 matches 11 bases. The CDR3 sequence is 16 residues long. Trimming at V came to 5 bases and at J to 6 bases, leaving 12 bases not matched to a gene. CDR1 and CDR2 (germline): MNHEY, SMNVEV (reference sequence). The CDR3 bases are TGTGCCAGCAGTCCAATAGCGGGAGGGCCCTCGGTCGAGCAGTACTTC. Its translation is CASSPIAGGPSVEQYF.

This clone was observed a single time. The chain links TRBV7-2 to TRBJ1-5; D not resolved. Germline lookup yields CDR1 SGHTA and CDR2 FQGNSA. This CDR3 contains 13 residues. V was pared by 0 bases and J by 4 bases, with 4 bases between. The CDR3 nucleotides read TGTGCCAGCAGCTTAGCTAGTAATCAGCCCCAGCATTTT. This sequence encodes CASSLASNQPQHF.

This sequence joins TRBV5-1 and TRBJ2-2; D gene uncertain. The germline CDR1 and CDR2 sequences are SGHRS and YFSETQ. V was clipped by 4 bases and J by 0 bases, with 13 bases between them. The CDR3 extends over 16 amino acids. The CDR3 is CASSTKPAPNTGELFF. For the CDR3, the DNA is TGCGCCAGCAGCACAAAGCCAGCGCCGAACACCGGGGAGCTGTTTTTT. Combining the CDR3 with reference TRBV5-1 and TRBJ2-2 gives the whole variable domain KAGVTQTPRYLIKTRGQQVTLSCSPISGHRSVSWYQQTPGQGLQFLFEYFSETQRNKGNFPGRFSGRQFSNSRSEMNVSTLELGDSALYLCASSTKPAPNTGELFFGEGSRLTVL.

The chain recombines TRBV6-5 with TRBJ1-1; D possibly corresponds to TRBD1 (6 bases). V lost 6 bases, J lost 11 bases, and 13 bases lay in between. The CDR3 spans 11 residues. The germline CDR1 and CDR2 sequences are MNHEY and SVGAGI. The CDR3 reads CASRFTGQAFF. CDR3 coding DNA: TGTGCCAGCAGGTTTACAGGGCAGGCTTTCTTT.